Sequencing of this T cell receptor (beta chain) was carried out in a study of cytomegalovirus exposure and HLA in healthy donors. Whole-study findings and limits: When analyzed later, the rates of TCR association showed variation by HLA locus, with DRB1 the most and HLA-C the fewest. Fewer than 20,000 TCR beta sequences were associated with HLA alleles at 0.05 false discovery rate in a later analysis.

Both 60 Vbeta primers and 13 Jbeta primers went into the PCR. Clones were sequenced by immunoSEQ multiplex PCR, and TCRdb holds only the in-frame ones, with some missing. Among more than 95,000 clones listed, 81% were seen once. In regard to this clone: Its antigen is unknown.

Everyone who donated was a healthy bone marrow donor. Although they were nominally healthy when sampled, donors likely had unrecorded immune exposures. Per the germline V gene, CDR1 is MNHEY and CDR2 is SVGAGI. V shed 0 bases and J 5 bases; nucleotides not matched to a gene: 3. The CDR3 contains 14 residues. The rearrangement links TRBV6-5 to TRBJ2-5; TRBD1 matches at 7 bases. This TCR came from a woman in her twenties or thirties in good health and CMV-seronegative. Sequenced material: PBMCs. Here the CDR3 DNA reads TGTGCCAGCAGTTACTCGACAGGGTCGGAGACCCAGTACTTC. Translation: CASSYSTGSETQYF.